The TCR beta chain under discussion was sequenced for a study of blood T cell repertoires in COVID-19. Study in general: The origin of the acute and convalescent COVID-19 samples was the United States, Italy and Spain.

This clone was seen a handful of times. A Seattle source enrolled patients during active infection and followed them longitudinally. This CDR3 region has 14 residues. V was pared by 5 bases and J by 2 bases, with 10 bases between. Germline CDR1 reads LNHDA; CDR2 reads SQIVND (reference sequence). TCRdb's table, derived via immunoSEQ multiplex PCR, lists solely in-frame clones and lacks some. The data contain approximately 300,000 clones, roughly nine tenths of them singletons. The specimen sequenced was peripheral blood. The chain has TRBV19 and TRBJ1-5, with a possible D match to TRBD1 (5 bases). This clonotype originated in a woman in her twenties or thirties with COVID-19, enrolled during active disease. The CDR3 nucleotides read TGTGCCAGTAGTGCGACGGGGGGCAATCAGCCCCAGCATTTT. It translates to CASSATGGNQPQHF.